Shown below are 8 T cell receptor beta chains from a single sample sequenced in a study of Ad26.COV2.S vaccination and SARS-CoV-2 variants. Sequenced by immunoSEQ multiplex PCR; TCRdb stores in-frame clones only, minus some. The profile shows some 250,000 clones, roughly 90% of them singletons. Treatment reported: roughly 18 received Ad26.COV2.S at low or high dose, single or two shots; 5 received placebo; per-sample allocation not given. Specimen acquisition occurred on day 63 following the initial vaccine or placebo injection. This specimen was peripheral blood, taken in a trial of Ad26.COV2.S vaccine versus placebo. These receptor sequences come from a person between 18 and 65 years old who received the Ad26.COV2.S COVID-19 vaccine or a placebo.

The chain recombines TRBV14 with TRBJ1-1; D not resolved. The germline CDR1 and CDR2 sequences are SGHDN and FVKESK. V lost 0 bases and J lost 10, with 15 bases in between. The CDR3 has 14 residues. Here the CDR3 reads CASSQEHGWTPAFF. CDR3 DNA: TGTGCCAGCAGCCAAGAGCACGGCTGGACCCCAGCTTTCTTT.

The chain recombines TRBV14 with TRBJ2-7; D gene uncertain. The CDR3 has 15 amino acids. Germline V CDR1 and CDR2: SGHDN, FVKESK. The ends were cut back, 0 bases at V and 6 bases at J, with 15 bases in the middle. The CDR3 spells CASSQESRLSGEQYF. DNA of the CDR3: TGTGCCAGCAGCCAAGAGTCAAGACTCTCGGGCGAGCAGTACTTC.

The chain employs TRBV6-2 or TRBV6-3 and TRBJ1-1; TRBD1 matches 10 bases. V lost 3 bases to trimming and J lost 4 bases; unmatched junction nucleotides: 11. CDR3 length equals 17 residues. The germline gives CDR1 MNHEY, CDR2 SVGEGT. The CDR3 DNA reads TGTGCCAGCAGTTATGGGACAGGGGTGTCATGGGGCACTGAAGCTTTCTTT. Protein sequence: CASSYGTGVSWGTEAFF.

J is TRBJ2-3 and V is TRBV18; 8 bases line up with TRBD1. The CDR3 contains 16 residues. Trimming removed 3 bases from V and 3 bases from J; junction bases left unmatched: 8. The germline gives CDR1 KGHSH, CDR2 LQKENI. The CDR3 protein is CASSPDRGAGTDTQYF. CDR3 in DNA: TGTGCCAGCTCACCCGACAGGGGAGCTGGTACAGATACGCAGTATTTT.

The CDR3 is CASSAQGQGAGTEAFF. The CDR3, as DNA: TGTGCCAGTAGTGCCCAAGGACAGGGGGCAGGTACTGAAGCTTTCTTT. The chain has TRBV19 and TRBJ1-1; 11 bases map to TRBD1. Germline assignment: CDR1 LNHDA and CDR2 SQIVND (reference sequence). Losses at the gene ends were 5 bases for V and 5 bases for J; bases not matched to a gene: 10. The CDR3 is 16 amino acids. Drawing the rest from reference TRBV19 and TRBJ1-1, the complete variable domain is DGGITQSPKYLFRKEGQNVTLSCEQNLNHDAMYWYRQDPGQGLRLIYYSQIVNDFQKGDIAEGYSVSREKKESFPLTVTSAQKNPTAFYLCASSAQGQGAGTEAFFGQGTRLTVV.

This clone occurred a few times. CDR3 amino acids: CASSQSRWEEQYF. For the CDR3, the DNA is TGTGCCAGCAGCCAAAGTAGGTGGGAGGAGCAGTACTTC. The chain is built from TRBV4-2 and TRBJ2-7, with D maybe TRBD2 (5 bases). V was cut by 2 bases and J by 7 bases, with 12 bases left in between. The CDR3 sequence is 13 residues long. Looked up from germline, CDR1 is LGHNA and CDR2 is YNFKEQ.

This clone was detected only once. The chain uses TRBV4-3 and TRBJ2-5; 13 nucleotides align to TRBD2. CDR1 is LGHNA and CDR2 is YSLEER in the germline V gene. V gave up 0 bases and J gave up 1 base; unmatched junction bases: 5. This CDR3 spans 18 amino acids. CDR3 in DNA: TGCGCCAGCAGCCAAGAAGAGACTAGCGGGAGGTCCCAAGAGACCCAGTACTTC. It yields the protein CASSQEETSGRSQETQYF.

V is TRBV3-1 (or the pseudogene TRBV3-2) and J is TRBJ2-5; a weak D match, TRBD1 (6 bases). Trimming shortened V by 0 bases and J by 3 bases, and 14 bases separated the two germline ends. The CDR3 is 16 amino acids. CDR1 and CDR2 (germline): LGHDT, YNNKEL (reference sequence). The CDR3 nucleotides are TGTGCCAGCAGCCAAGAGGTAGCCGCAGGGGAAGAGACCCAGTACTTC. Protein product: CASSQEVAAGEETQYF.